The 3 T cell receptor beta chains listed next were all sequenced from one sample in a study of blood T cell repertoires in COVID-19. This table comes from immunoSEQ multiplex PCR, and its TCRdb copy is limited to in-frame clones, with some not included. The sample has about 69,000 clones; 75% to 80% are singletons. Sequencing was carried out using peripheral blood. Receptor source: a human donor in a cohort sampled during active COVID-19.

To note about this clone: The same CDR3 also results from other DNA sequences found in this sample. This chain connects TRBV7-2 to TRBJ2-7; D gene unclear. Germline V gene lookup returns CDR1 SGHTA and CDR2 FQGNSA. Trimming stripped 2 bases from V and 2 bases from J, with 7 bases between. The CDR3 is 13 residues long. CDR3 protein: CASSLTVTYEQYF. In nucleotides, the CDR3 is TGTGCCAGCAGCTTAACAGTTACCTACGAGCAGTACTTC.

This clone was observed a few times. The chain couples TRBV4-1 to TRBJ1-5; D uncertain. This CDR3 region has 15 residues. V gave up 0 bases and J gave up 4 bases, with 10 bases separating them. The germline gives CDR1 MGHRA, CDR2 YSYEKL. The DNA of the CDR3 is TGCGCCAGCAGCCAAGACATGTCGGTAAATCAGCCCCAGCATTTT. Protein: CASSQDMSVNQPQHF.

This chain joins TRBV5-1 and TRBJ2-2, with 8 bases aligning to TRBD1. V lost 1 base to trimming and J lost 1 base; unmatched junction nucleotides: 3. There are 16 residues in the CDR3. Germline V gene sequence: CDR1 SGHRS, CDR2 YFSETQ. DNA of the CDR3: TGCGCCAGCAGCTTGATCGGGACAGGGAACACCGGGGAGCTGTTTTTT. Translation: CASSLIGTGNTGELFF.